The 28 T cell receptor beta chains below all came from one sample that was sequenced in a study of blood T cells in healthy people across ages. The second PCR ran about 6 to 12 cycles with a sample-barcoded 5' primer and J-beta primers. TCRdb re-analysed the 5' RACE reads in MiXCR, keeping a single row per CDR3 protein. The data show 1.5 million or so distinct CDR3 sequences, with 42% seen just once and roughly 7.9% held by the top ten. Material for sequencing was blood. These receptors originate from a woman aged 18-29 years in good health.

The genes are TRBV6-5 and TRBJ2-5; a possible D gene is TRBD1 (6 bases). Deletions cut 7 bases from V and 5 bases from J, with 8 bases between. Per germline, CDR1 MNHEY and CDR2 SVGAGI. There are 11 residues in the CDR3. The CDR3 DNA follows: TGTGCCAGCATAAGGGGGGAGACCCAGTACTTC. This translates into CASIRGETQYF.

This clonotype was found a few times. As DNA, the CDR3 is TGTGCCACCAGTGATTCAGGTAGCAATCAGCCCCAGCATTTT. Protein sequence: CATSDSGSNQPQHF. This chain links TRBV24-1 with TRBJ1-5; no reliable D call. Trimming removed 2 bases from V and 0 bases from J, with 4 bases in between. Per germline, CDR1 KGHDR and CDR2 SFDVKD. This CDR3 has 14 amino acids.

This clonotype has a handful of counts. V and J are TRBV7-2 and TRBJ1-1; D call uncertain. The V end was cut by 1 base, the J end by 10 bases, with 10 bases between. CDR1 is SGHTA and CDR2 is FQGNSA in the germline V gene. The CDR3 spans 12 residues. CDR3 DNA: TGTGCCAGCAGCTTAGGTTGGTACGCAGCTTTCTTT. It translates to CASSLGWYAAFF.

The V gene is TRBV20-1, the J gene TRBJ2-1, with D maybe TRBD2 (5 bases). This CDR3 region has 15 residues. V was shortened by 4 bases and J by 9 bases, with 22 bases between the two germline ends. Per the germline V gene, CDR1 is DFQATT and CDR2 is SNEGSKA (reference sequence). The DNA for the CDR3 is TGCAGTGCTACGGCTAGCCGGAGCGTTGACTTTGAGCAGTTCTTC. Its protein is CSATASRSVDFEQFF.

The gene calls are TRBV2 and TRBJ1-5, with no clear D. V was cut by 6 bases and J by 9 bases, with 15 bases left in between. The germline V gene has CDR1 SNHLY and CDR2 FYNNEI. The CDR3 is 13 residues long. CDR3 residues: CASRPDGLGPQHF. The CDR3 coding sequence is TGTGCCAGCAGACCGGACGGCCTGGGGCCCCAGCATTTT.

The V gene is TRBV5-6, the J gene TRBJ2-7; D is ambiguous. The length of the CDR3 is 12 residues. Trimming took off 2 bases at V and 6 bases at J, with 9 bases between the two ends. The germline V gene encodes CDR1 SGHDT and CDR2 YYEEEE. CDR3 protein: CASSFLTPEQYF. As DNA, the CDR3 is TGTGCCAGCAGCTTCTTAACACCCGAGCAGTACTTC.

In its sample, this clonotype was seen a few times. Written as DNA, the CDR3 is TGTGCCAGCTCACCTAATTTGGACACTGAAGCTTTCTTT. Protein sequence: CASSPNLDTEAFF. The genes are TRBV18 and TRBJ1-1; D remains ambiguous. With 3 bases removed from V and 3 bases from J, the gap between germline ends came to 8 bases. CDR1 is KGHSH, CDR2 LQKENI, per germline. This CDR3 comprises 13 residues.

CDR3 nucleotides: TGTGCCAGCAGGTCTGGGACTAGCGGGAGTGGTGAGCAGTTCTTC. It codes for CASRSGTSGSGEQFF. The chain links TRBV2 to TRBJ2-1; 14 nucleotides line up with TRBD2. In germline, CDR1 is SNHLY, CDR2 FYNNEI. CDR3 length equals 15 residues. J gave up 9 bases and V 6 bases, and 7 bases lay outside the gene matches.

J is TRBJ2-5 and V is TRBV6-5; tentatively, D is TRBD1 or TRBD2 (5 bases each). The end of the DNA aligns better with TRBJ2-7, so the J call may be wrong. The CDR3 extends over 15 amino acids. Looked up from germline, CDR1 is MNHEY and CDR2 is SVGAGI. CDR3 amino acids: CASKPGRSPSDEQYF. For the CDR3, the DNA is TGTGCCAGCAAACCGGGACGAAGCCCCAGCGACGAGCAGTACTTC.

The CDR3 DNA sequence: TGCAGTGCTAGAGATGGGCTACGTGGCAGCACAGATACGCAGTATTTT. Translated, it gives CSARDGLRGSTDTQYF. The rearrangement joins TRBV20-1 to TRBJ2-3; no definite D call. This CDR3 has 16 residues. Deletions cut 0 bases from V and 0 bases from J, with 13 bases between. The germline V gene encodes CDR1 DFQATT and CDR2 SNEGSKA (reference sequence).

The chain links TRBV9 to TRBJ2-1; a possible D gene is TRBD2 (6 bases). V was trimmed by 0 bases and J by 6 bases, leaving 13 bases between them. Germline V gene data show CDR1 as SGDLS and CDR2 as YYNGEE. The CDR3 has 15 amino acids. Here the CDR3 DNA reads TGTGCCAGCAGCGTAGAGGGGACTTCTTGCAATGAGCAGTTCTTC. The encoded protein is CASSVEGTSCNEQFF.

The chain joins TRBV6-1 to TRBJ2-5; D may be TRBD1 or TRBD2 (6 bases each). Germline CDR1 reads MNHNS; CDR2 reads SASEGT. The CDR3 extends over 17 amino acids. Between the trimmed V and J ends, which lost 5 bases and 11 bases, there was a span of 30 bases. CDR3 sequence: CASSPLAGQRKGGEQYF. The CDR3 nucleotides read TGTGCCAGCAGTCCCTTGGCAGGGCAAAGAAAGGGGGGTGAGCAGTACTTC.

This clonotype was recorded many times. The chain couples TRBV5-1 to TRBJ2-7; D not resolved. Trimming removed 0 bases at V and 1 base at J, with 8 bases between. CDR1 SGHRS and CDR2 YFSETQ come from the germline V gene. This CDR3 has 14 residues. CDR3 coding DNA: TGCGCCAGCAGCTTGGCGCTAGGATCCTACGAGCAGTACTTC. Its protein is CASSLALGSYEQYF.

The chain links TRBV6-1 to TRBJ2-7, with TRBD2 identical over 8 bases. CDR1 is MNHNS and CDR2 is SASEGT in the germline V gene. The CDR3 runs to 17 residues. Trimming cost V 4 bases and J 0 bases; bases outside gene matches: 11. The CDR3, as DNA: TGTGCCAGCAGTGCTCCCGGGGGGGCCGCCTACTCCTACGAGCAGTACTTC. Its protein product is CASSAPGGAAYSYEQYF.

The V and J genes are TRBV11-1 and TRBJ2-5, with TRBD2 matching over 13 bases. Germline V gene sequence: CDR1 SGHAT, CDR2 FQDESV (reference sequence). V lost 6 bases and J lost 4; bases outside the gene matches: 11. The CDR3 has 17 amino acids. The CDR3 DNA reads as TGTGCCAGCAGGCGCCACGGACTAGCGGGAGAGGGAGAGACCCAGTACTTC. It encodes CASRRHGLAGEGETQYF.

In its sample, this clonotype was seen a few times. This rearrangement joins TRBV20-1 to TRBJ2-7; 8 bases are shared with TRBD2. J gave up 6 bases and V 0 bases, and 7 bases lay outside the gene matches. Per germline, CDR1 DFQATT and CDR2 SNEGSKA (reference sequence). There are 14 residues in the CDR3. In DNA, the CDR3 is TGCAGTGCTAGAGATCGGACTAGCATCCCCGAGCAGTACTTC. This codes for CSARDRTSIPEQYF.

V gene TRBV10-1 combines with J gene TRBJ1-1; TRBD1 might be the D (6 bases). V lost 3 bases and J lost 8, with 13 bases in between. This CDR3 spans 13 amino acids. Germline loops: CDR1 WNHNN, CDR2 SYGVQD (reference sequence). CDR3 region: CASSERGKKEAFF. As DNA, the CDR3 is TGCGCCAGCAGTGAAAGGGGGAAGAAGGAAGCTTTCTTT.

The rearrangement uses TRBV12-3 or TRBV12-4 and TRBJ2-7; D could derive from TRBD1 or TRBD2 (5 bases each). V shed 2 bases and J shed 7 bases, with 21 bases lying between them. CDR3 length: 16 amino acids. CDR3 coding DNA: TGTGCCAGCAGTTTATTTTGGGACGGCGACTACAATGAGCAGTACTTC. Translated, it gives CASSLFWDGDYNEQYF.

This clonotype was detected many times. The V call is TRBV7-3, the J call TRBJ2-5; a weak D match, TRBD2 (5 bases). The CDR3 is made up of 13 amino acids. V was pared by 5 bases and J by 4 bases, with 11 bases between. Germline loops: CDR1 SGHTA, CDR2 FQGTGA. The CDR3 DNA reads as TGTGCCAGCAGCCCCCGAGGAGGAGAGACCCAGTACTTC. Translating gives CASSPRGGETQYF.

There are a few counts of this clonotype. CDR3 bases: TGTGCCAGCAGTGGGACTGAAACTAGCGGGGAGCTGTTTTTT. It is translated as CASSGTETSGELFF. The gene calls are TRBV6-1 and TRBJ2-2; D may be TRBD2 (5 bases). V lost 4 bases and J lost 7, with 13 bases in between. The CDR3 spans 14 residues. Germline CDR1 is MNHNS and CDR2 is SASEGT.

The rearrangement links TRBV30 to TRBJ2-7, with D tentatively TRBD1 (6 bases). The V gene lost 1 base and the J gene lost 6 bases, with 10 bases spanning the gap. Germline V gene lookup returns CDR1 GTSNPN and CDR2 SVGIG (reference sequence). The CDR3 sequence is 12 residues long. The CDR3 sequence: CAWSGTAAEQYF. CDR3 sequence (DNA): TGTGCCTGGAGTGGGACAGCGGCCGAGCAGTACTTC.

The chain is built from TRBV7-6 and TRBJ2-7; 9 nucleotides agree with TRBD2. From germline, CDR1 is SGHVS and CDR2 FNYEAQ. The CDR3 totals 16 residues. V lost 2 bases to trimming and J lost 5 bases; unmatched junction nucleotides: 10. The CDR3 here is CASSLSASGVDHEQYF. As DNA, the CDR3 is TGTGCCAGCAGCTTATCGGCTAGCGGGGTGGACCACGAGCAGTACTTC.

This clonotype was detected many times. The V gene is TRBV12-3 or TRBV12-4, the J gene TRBJ2-1; 8 bases map to TRBD1. The CDR3 consists of 15 residues. V shed 3 bases and J 5 bases; nucleotides not matched to a gene: 6. In nucleotides, the CDR3 is TGTGCCAGCAGTTTCCGGACAGGGATCCACAATGAGCAGTTCTTC. Translated, it gives CASSFRTGIHNEQFF.

This rearrangement joins TRBV6-2 or TRBV6-3 to TRBJ2-1; 7 nucleotides align to TRBD2. With the DNA end fitting TRBJ2-7 better, the J assignment may be wrong. The CDR3 extends over 14 amino acids. Germline CDR1 and CDR2: MNHEY and SVGEGT. The CDR3 is CASSDGLVYNEQYF. As DNA, the CDR3 is TGTGCCAGCAGTGATGGACTAGTCTACAATGAGCAGTACTTC.

This clonotype came up a few times. The chain uses TRBV4-2 and TRBJ2-1; 7 bases match TRBD2. Germline V gene sequence: CDR1 LGHNA, CDR2 YNFKEQ. This CDR3 contains 16 residues. Trimming cost V 0 bases and J 4 bases; bases outside gene matches: 6. The CDR3 protein is CASSQEPSGFYNEQFF. The CDR3, as DNA: TGTGCCAGCAGCCAAGAGCCTAGCGGCTTTTACAATGAGCAGTTCTTC.

The chain couples TRBV6-2 or TRBV6-3 to TRBJ2-1; 9 bases match TRBD2. The germline gives CDR1 MNHEY, CDR2 SVGEGT. After removal of 8 bases from V and 4 bases from J, the junction contained 12 bases not matched to a gene. CDR3 length equals 16 residues. The CDR3 DNA reads TGTGCCAGCGCCACTTATAGCGGGGGACCTTACAATGAGCAGTTCTTC. The encoded protein is CASATYSGGPYNEQFF.

This chain connects TRBV6-4 to TRBJ2-1; 13 positions agree with TRBD2. The CDR3 extends over 16 amino acids. Looked up from germline, CDR1 is MRHNA and CDR2 is SNTAGT. V lost 2 bases, J lost 2 bases, and 0 bases stayed unmatched. In nucleotides, the CDR3 is TGTGCCAGCAGTGACACTAGCGGGGGGGCCTACAATGAGCAGTTCTTC. Its translation: CASSDTSGGAYNEQFF.

With respect to this clonotype: With a much larger clone just one base away, this may be a read error. The V gene is TRBV6-4, the J gene TRBJ2-7, with 7 bases lining up with TRBD2. CDR3 length: 14 amino acids. The V gene end was trimmed by 3 bases and the J gene end by 7 bases; junction bases not matched to a gene: 9. Germline V gives CDR1 MRHNA, CDR2 SNTAGT. CDR3: CASSEGGSYNEQYF. CDR3 in DNA: TGTGCCAGCAGTGAGGGCGGGAGCTACAATGAGCAGTACTTC.